These 9 T cell receptor beta chains came from one sample sequenced in a study of cytomegalovirus exposure and HLA in healthy donors. TCRdb keeps only in-frame clones here, not all; method: immunoSEQ multiplex PCR. The profile covers approximately 180,000 clones, with roughly 86% appearing a single time and around 1.6% taken by the ten largest. Input material: PBMCs. The receptors shown here come from a woman in her late teens or twenties in good health and CMV-seronegative.

The V call is TRBV5-4, the J call TRBJ2-7; 10 nucleotides agree with TRBD2. The CDR3 is 14 residues long. Germline CDR1 reads SGHNT; CDR2 reads YYREEE (reference sequence). The junction had 5 bases not matched to a gene; V was cut back by 5 bases and J by 3 bases. CDR3: CASRPGTSVYEQYF. DNA for the CDR3: TGTGCCAGCAGACCAGGGACTAGCGTCTACGAGCAGTACTTC.

The J gene is TRBJ1-5, the V gene TRBV10-3; perhaps TRBD1 as D (5 bases). The CDR3 is 15 amino acids. V was cut by 0 bases and J by 6 bases, with 12 bases left in between. Germline CDR1 is ENHRY and CDR2 is SYGVKD. The CDR3: CAISESGGVGQPQHF. CDR3 nucleotide sequence: TGTGCCATCAGTGAGTCGGGAGGGGTCGGTCAGCCCCAGCATTTT.

A few counts support this clone. Here the CDR3 DNA reads TGTGCCAGCAGATCGACAGGGTATGGCTACACCTTC. Translated: CASRSTGYGYTF. J is TRBJ1-2 and V is TRBV27, with TRBD1 matching 7 bases. The CDR3 contains 12 residues. The V gene end was trimmed by 6 bases and the J gene end by 5 bases; junction bases not matched to a gene: 3. From germline, CDR1 is MNHEY and CDR2 SMNVEV (reference sequence).

The CDR3 loop reads CASRPGTSVTNEQFF. The CDR3 DNA follows: TGTGCCAGCAGACCCGGGACTAGCGTGACCAATGAGCAGTTCTTC. The chain links TRBV6-1 to TRBJ2-1; 10 bases are shared with TRBD2. In germline, CDR1 is MNHNS, CDR2 SASEGT. This CDR3 has 15 amino acids. With 6 bases clipped from V and 6 bases from J, the junction kept 8 bases outside the gene matches.

This clone was seen only once. The chain couples TRBV19 to TRBJ2-3, with D possibly being TRBD2 (6 bases). This CDR3 is built from 15 residues. The V end was cut by 4 bases, the J end by 2 bases, with 13 bases between. The V gene's germline CDR1 is LNHDA and CDR2 SQIVND (reference sequence). CDR3 DNA: TGTGCCAGTAGTAGCGGGGCGTCTTTCACAGATACGCAGTATTTT. This translates into CASSSGASFTDTQYF.

This clone was picked up a small number of times. V and J are TRBV30 and TRBJ1-1; TRBD1 matches at 8 bases. The germline CDR1 and CDR2 sequences are GTSNPN and SVGIG (reference sequence). The CDR3 is made up of 11 amino acids. Losses at the gene ends were 1 base for V and 8 bases for J; bases not matched to a gene: 0. This CDR3 reads CAWSGDREAFF. The CDR3 bases are TGTGCCTGGAGTGGGGACAGGGAAGCTTTCTTT.

The chain joins TRBV9 to TRBJ2-5, with 9 bases aligning to TRBD2. Germline assignment: CDR1 SGDLS and CDR2 YYNGEE. Germline trimming cut 2 bases from V and 3 bases from J; bases unmatched to any gene: 2. CDR3 length: 14 amino acids. Written as DNA, the CDR3 is TGTGCCAGCAGCGTCCTAGCGGGAAAAGAGACCCAGTACTTC. Its translation: CASSVLAGKETQYF.

The J gene is TRBJ2-2, the V gene TRBV4-2, with 8 bases that match TRBD1. The CDR3 is made up of 15 amino acids. V shed 6 bases, J shed 6 bases, and the junction held 9 bases outside the gene matches. CDR1 and CDR2 (germline): LGHNA, YNFKEQ. The CDR3 reads CASSLRQGLAGELFF. The CDR3 DNA follows: TGTGCCAGCAGTCTACGACAGGGGCTGGCCGGGGAGCTGTTTTTT.

The rearrangement joins TRBV27 to TRBJ2-1; tentative D call: TRBD2 (5 bases). Trimming took 1 base from V and 2 from J, leaving 12 bases between them. The germline V gene encodes CDR1 MNHEY and CDR2 SMNVEV (reference sequence). The CDR3 runs 16 residues. The CDR3 sequence is CASSLFRARAYNEQFF. CDR3 nucleotide sequence: TGTGCCAGCAGTTTATTTCGTGCGCGGGCCTACAATGAGCAGTTCTTC.